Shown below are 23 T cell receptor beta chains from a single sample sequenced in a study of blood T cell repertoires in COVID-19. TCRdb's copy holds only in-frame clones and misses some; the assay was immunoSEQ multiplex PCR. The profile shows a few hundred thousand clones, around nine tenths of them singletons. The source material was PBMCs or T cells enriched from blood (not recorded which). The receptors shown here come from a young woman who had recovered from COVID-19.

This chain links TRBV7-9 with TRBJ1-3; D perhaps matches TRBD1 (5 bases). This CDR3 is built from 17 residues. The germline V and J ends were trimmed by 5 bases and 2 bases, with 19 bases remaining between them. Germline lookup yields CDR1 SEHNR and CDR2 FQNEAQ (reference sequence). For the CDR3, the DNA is TGTGCCAGCAGCCCCTACACCGGGGGTCCCCCTGGAAACACCATATATTTT. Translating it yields CASSPYTGGPPGNTIYF.

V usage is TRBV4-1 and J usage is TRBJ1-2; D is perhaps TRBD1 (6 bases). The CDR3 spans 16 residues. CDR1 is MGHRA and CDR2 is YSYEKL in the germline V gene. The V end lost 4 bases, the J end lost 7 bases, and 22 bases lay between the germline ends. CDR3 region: CASSLNPGHGTPGYTF. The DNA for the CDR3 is TGCGCCAGCAGCCTCAACCCGGGACATGGAACTCCTGGCTACACCTTC.

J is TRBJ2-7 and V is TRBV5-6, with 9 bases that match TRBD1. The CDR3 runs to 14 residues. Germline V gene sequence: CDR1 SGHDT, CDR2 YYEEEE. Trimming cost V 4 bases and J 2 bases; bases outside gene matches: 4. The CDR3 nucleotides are TGTGCCAGCAGCACAGGACAGGGGACCTACGAGCAGTACTTC. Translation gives CASSTGQGTYEQYF.

DNA for the CDR3: TGTGCCAGCAAAAAGGGACAAAGAGAAGCTTTCTTT. It yields the protein CASKKGQREAFF. This chain joins TRBV27 and TRBJ1-1, with a tentative D call TRBD1 (6 bases). The CDR3 covers 12 residues. V was pared by 7 bases and J by 8 bases, with 14 bases between. CDR1 is MNHEY, CDR2 SMNVEV, per germline (reference sequence).

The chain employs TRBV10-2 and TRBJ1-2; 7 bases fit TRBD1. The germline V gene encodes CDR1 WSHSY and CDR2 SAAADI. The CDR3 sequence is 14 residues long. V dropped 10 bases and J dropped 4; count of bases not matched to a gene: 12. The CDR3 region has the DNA TGCGCCACGGCAGGGGGTATCACGAGCTATGGCTACACCTTC. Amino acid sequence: CATAGGITSYGYTF.

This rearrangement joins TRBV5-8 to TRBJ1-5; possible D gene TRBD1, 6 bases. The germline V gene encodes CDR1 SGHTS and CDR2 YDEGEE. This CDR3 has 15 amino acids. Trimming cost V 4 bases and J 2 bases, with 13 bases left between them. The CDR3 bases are TGTGCCAGCAGCCGAGGGACATGGGGCAATCAGCCCCAGCATTTT. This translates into CASSRGTWGNQPQHF.

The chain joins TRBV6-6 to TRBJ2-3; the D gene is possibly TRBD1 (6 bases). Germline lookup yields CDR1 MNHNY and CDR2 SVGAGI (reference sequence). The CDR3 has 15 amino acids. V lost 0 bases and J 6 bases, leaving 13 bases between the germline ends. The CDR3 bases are TGTGCCAGCAGTTACTCAGACAGGTCGACTGATACGCAGTATTTT. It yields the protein CASSYSDRSTDTQYF.

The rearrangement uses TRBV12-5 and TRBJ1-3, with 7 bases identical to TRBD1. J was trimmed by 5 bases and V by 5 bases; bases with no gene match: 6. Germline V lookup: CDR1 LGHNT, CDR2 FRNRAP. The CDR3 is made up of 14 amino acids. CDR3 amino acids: CASGEQGVRNTIYF. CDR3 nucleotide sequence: TGTGCTAGTGGTGAGCAGGGGGTGAGAAACACCATATATTTT. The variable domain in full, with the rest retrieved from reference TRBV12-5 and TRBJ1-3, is DARVTQTPRHKVTEMGQEVTMRCQPILGHNTVFWYRQTMMQGLELLAYFRNRAPLDDSGMPKDRFSAEMPDATLATLKIQPSEPRDSAVYFCASGEQGVRNTIYFGEGSWLTVV.

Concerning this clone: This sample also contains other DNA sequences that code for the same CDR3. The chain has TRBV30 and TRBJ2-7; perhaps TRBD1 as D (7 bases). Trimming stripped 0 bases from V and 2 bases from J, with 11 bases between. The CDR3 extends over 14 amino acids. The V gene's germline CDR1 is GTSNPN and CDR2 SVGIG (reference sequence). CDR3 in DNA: TGTGCCTGGAGTGTCAGGGGGGCAGCCTACGAGCAGTACTTC. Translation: CAWSVRGAAYEQYF.

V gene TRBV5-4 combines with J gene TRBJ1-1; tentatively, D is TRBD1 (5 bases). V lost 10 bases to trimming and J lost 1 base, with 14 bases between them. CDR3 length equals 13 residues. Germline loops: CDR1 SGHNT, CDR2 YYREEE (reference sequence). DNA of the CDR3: TGTGCCTCCCGTTCGGGGGAGAACACTGAAGCTTTCTTT. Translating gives CASRSGENTEAFF.

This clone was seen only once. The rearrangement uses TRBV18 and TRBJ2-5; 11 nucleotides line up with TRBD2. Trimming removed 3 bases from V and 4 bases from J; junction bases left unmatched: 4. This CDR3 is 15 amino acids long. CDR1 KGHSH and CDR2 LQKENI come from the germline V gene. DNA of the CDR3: TGTGCCAGCTCACCCTCACTAGCGGGGGTAGAGACCCAGTACTTC. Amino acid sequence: CASSPSLAGVETQYF.

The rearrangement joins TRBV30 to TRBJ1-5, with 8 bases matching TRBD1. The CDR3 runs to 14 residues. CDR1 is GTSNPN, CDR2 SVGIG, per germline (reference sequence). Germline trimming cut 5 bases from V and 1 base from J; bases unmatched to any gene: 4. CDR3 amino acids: CAWDRGGSNQPQHF. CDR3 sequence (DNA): TGTGCCTGGGACAGGGGAGGCAGCAATCAGCCCCAGCATTTT.

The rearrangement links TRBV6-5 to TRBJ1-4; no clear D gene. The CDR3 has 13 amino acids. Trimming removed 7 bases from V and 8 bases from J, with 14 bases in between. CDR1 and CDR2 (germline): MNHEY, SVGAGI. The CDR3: CASTERAHEKLFF. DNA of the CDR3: TGTGCCAGCACGGAGAGGGCGCACGAAAAACTGTTTTTT.

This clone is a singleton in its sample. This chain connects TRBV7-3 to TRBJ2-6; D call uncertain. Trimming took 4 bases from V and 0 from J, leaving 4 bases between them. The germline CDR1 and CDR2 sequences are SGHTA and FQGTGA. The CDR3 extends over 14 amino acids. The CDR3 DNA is TGTGCCAGCAGCTCGAGCTCTGGGGCCAACGTCCTGACTTTC. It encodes CASSSSSGANVLTF.

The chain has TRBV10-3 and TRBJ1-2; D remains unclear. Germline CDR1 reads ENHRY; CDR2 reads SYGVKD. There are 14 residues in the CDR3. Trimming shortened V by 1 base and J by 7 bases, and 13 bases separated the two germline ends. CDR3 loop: CAISELTSRGGYTF. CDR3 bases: TGTGCCATCAGTGAGTTGACATCCCGGGGTGGCTACACCTTC.

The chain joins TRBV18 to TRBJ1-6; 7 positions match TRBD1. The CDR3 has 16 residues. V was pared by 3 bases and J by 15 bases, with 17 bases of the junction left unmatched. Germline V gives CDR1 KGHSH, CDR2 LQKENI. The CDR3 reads CASSPVGTAQGVLLHF. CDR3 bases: TGTGCCAGCTCACCTGTCGGTACAGCCCAGGGGGTACTCCTCCACTTT.

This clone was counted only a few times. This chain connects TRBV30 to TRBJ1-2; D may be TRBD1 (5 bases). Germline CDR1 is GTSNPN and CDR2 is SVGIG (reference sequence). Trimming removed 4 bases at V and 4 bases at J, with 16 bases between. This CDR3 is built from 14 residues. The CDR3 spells CAWNVRAPTYGYTF. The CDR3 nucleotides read TGTGCCTGGAACGTCAGGGCTCCAACCTATGGCTACACCTTC.

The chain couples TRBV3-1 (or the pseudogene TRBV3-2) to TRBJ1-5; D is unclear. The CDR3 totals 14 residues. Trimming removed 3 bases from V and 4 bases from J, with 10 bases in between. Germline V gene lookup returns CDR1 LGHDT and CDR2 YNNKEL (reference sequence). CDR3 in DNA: TGTGCCAGCAGCCATTCTGGGGAGAATCAGCCCCAGCATTTT. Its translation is CASSHSGENQPQHF.

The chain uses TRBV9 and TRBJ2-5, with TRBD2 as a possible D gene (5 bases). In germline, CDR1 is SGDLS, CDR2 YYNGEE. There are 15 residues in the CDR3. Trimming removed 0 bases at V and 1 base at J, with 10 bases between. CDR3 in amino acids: CASSVDGVPQETQYF. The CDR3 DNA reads TGTGCCAGCAGCGTAGACGGGGTGCCCCAAGAGACCCAGTACTTC. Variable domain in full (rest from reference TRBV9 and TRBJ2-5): DSGVTQTPKHLITATGQRVTLRCSPRSGDLSVYWYQQSLDQGLQFLIQYYNGEERAKGNILERFSAQQFPDLHSELNLSSLELGDSALYFCASSVDGVPQETQYFGPGTRLLVL.

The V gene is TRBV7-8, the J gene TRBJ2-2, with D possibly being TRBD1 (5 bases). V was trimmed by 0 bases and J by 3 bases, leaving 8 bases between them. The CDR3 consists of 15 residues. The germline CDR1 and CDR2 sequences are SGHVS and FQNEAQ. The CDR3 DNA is TGTGCCAGCAGCTTAGCGCGGACATACACCGGGGAGCTGTTTTTT. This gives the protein CASSLARTYTGELFF.

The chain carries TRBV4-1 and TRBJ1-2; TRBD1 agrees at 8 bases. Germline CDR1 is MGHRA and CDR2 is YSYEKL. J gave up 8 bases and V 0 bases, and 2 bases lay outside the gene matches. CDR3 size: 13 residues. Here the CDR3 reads CASSQDQGAGYTF. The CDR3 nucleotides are TGCGCCAGCAGCCAAGACCAGGGGGCAGGCTACACCTTC.

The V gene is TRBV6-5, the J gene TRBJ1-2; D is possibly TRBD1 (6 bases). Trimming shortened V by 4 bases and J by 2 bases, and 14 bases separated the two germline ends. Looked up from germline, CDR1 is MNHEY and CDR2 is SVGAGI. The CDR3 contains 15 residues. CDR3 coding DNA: TGTGCCAGCAGTTCACAACCCGGGACAAACTATGGCTACACCTTC. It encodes CASSSQPGTNYGYTF.

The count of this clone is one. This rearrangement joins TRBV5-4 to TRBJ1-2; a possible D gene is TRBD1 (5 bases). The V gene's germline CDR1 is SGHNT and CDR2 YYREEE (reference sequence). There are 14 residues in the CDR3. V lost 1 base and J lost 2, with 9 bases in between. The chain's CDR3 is CASSLIGQNYGYTF. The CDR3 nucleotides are TGTGCCAGCAGCTTGATAGGACAAAACTATGGCTACACCTTC.